This entry concerns a single T cell receptor (beta chain). What antigen it recognizes has not been identified. Qualities for individual bases were not recorded, and no much larger clone is one base off. This sample is part of a study of T-cell reconstitution after alpha-beta-depleted transplantation in children (dated by TCRdb to 2015 to 2016). The study in broad terms: Using TCR repertoire profiling, the study followed T-cell immune reconstitution in a quantitative way in children after TCRalphabeta/CD19-depleted allogeneic hematopoietic cell transplantation.

What the authors observed across the whole study: The apparently early recovery of alphabetaT-cell counts about two months after transplant reportedly depended on only several hundred rapidly expanded clones that came from non-depleted graft cells. Over subsequent months, a decline in hyperexpanded clone frequencies was noted, and after one year, T-cell counts and TCRbeta diversity were mostly ascribed to newly produced T cells. In some patients, the high TCRbeta diversity seen at day 60 was put down to recipient T cells and intrathymic progenitors that had survived conditioning.

Reading from cysteine to phenylalanine, the CDR3 counts 15 amino acids. The entry retains the CDR3 DNA only, 45 bases that are in frame from base 1. Sequences SGHTA (CDR1) and FQGNSA (CDR2) are obtained from the germline V gene. The germline ends are 14 bases apart after V is trimmed by 2 bases and J by 4 bases. Libraries were built with PCR. Sequencing was performed on an Illumina HiSeq 2500. TCR library preparation used molecular barcoding, with unique molecular identifiers applied to normalize quantification of the TCRbeta repertoire. TCRdb reprocessing: public reads trimmed at Q25 with fastp, clones called with MiXCR, in-frame beta chains kept. Entries that share a CDR3 protein sequence are merged under the most common genes and DNA. This sample has about 540,000 distinct CDR3 sequences in its table, and 25% to 30% of those were observed once. The ten largest make up about 35% of the sample. In light of the paper, this sample's treatment or condition label describes: allogeneic hematopoietic cell transplantation with graft depleted of TCRalphabeta T cells and CD19 B cells. TCRalphabeta/CD19-depleted allogeneic hematopoietic cell grafts were given to the transplant recipients, all of whom were children.

This clonotype was obtained from a boy less than two years old with Wiskott-Aldrich syndrome, due to receive a stem cell transplant. The sample here was PBMCs, taken before TCRalphabeta/CD19-depleted stem cell transplant. The rearrangement combines TRBV7-2 with TRBJ1-2; the D gene cannot be named for sure. For the CDR3, the sequence is CASSLLADGGYGYTF. The DNA is TGTGCCAGCAGCTTATTGGCGGATGGTGGCTATGGCTACACCTTC. Beyond the CDR3, the reference TRBV7-2 and TRBJ1-2 genes provide the residues; the full variable domain reads: GAGVSQSPSNKVTEKGKDVELRCDPISGHTALYWYRQSLGQGLEFLIYFQGNSAPDKSGLPSDRFSAERTGGSVSTLTIQRTQQEDSAVYLCASSLLADGGYGYTFGSGTRLTVV.